This T cell receptor (beta chain) emerged from a study of blood T cell repertoires in COVID-19. At the level of the study: PBMCs, B-cell-depleted T cells, or T cells provided the cDNA or gDNA that made up the material.

The study recruited people aged roughly 18 to 100 years across more than 20 US areas. Original methodology: Researchers report that nucleated cell counts were estimated from reference gene primer amplification. Profiled with immunoSEQ multiplex PCR; TCRdb holds only in-frame clones, not every one. The D gene and trimming were derived from the DNA, and the V and J assignments and clone size from that table. Among under 500,000 clones listed, 75% to 90% were seen once. The germline gives CDR1 SGHNT, CDR2 YYREEE (reference sequence). Trimming left V 2 bases short and J 0 bases short, with 10 bases between. The CDR3 is 15 amino acids.

The material sequenced was PBMCs or T cells enriched from blood (not recorded which). The sequence came from a man aged 25-40 years who had recovered from COVID-19. The rearrangement joins TRBV5-4 to TRBJ2-3; D is perhaps TRBD2 (6 bases). CDR3 coding DNA: TGTGCCAGCAGCTTTTCGCGGGGAAGCACAGATACGCAGTATTTT. The encoded protein is CASSFSRGSTDTQYF.